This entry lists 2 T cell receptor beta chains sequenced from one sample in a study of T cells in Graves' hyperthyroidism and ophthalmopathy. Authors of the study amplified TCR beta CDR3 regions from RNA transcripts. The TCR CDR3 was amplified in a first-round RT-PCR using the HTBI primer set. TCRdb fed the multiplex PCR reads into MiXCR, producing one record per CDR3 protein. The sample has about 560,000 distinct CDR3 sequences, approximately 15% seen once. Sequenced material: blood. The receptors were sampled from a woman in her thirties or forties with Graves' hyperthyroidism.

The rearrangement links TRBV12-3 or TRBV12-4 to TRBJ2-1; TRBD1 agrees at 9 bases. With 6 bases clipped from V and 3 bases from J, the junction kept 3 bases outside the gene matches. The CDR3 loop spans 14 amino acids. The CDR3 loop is CASRWTGDYNEQFF. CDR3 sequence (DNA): TGTGCCAGCAGATGGACAGGGGACTACAATGAGCAGTTCTTC.

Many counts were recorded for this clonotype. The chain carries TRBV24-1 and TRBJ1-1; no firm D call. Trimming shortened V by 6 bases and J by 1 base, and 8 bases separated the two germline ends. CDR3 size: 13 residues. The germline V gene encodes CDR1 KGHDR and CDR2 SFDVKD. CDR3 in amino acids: CATSTISNTEAFF. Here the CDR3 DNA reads TGTGCCACCAGTACCATATCGAACACTGAAGCTTTCTTT.